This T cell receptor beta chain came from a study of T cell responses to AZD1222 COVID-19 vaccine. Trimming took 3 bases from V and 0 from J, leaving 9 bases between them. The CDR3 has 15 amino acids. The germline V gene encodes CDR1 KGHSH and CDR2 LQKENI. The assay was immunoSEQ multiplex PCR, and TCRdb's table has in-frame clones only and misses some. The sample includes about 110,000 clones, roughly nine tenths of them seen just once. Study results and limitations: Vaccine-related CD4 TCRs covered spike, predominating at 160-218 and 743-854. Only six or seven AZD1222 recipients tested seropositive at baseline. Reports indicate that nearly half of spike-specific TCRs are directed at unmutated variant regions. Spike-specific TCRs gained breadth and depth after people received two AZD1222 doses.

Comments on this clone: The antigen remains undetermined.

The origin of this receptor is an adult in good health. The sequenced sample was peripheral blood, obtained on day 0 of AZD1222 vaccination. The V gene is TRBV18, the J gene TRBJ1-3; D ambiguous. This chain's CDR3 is CASSPNIDSGNTIYF. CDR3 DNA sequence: TGTGCCAGCTCACCTAACATAGACTCTGGAAACACCATATATTTT. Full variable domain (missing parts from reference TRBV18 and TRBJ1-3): NAGVMQNPRHLVRRRGQEARLRCSPMKGHSHVYWYRQLPEEGLKFMVYLQKENIIDESGMPKERFSAEFPKEGPSILRIQQVVRGDSAAYFCASSPNIDSGNTIYFGEGSWLTVV.